This TCR beta chain was profiled in a study of T cell repertoires in cytomegalovirus infection. Study overall: Public signatures in TCR beta pointed to CMV infection and matching HLA type.

Regarding the study as a whole: Ex vivo, HLA-C-restricted CMV-specific TCR beta clonotypes prevailed over the rest of the response. Identification of carriers of CMV plus the relevant HLA was achieved through cumulative public TCR beta family frequency.

J lost 6 bases, V lost 5 bases, and 10 bases had no gene match. CDR1 is SEHNR and CDR2 is FQNEAQ in the germline V gene (reference sequence). CDR3 length equals 16 residues. TCRdb re-called the reads with MiXCR, one entry per CDR3 protein. The data contain approximately 200,000 distinct CDR3 sequences, about 23% of them singletons. This clonotype showed up many times. The antigen is unknown. The clonotype originates from a human donor in good health (CMV status not recorded). Some clones in this sample may be carry-over from other donors' samples. The specimen was CD8+ T cells from PBMCs. V usage is TRBV7-9 and J usage is TRBJ2-3; 11 positions match TRBD1. The CDR3: CASSPQDRGLEDTQYF. The DNA of the CDR3 is TGTGCCAGCAGCCCGCAGGACAGGGGGCTGGAGGATACGCAGTATTTT.